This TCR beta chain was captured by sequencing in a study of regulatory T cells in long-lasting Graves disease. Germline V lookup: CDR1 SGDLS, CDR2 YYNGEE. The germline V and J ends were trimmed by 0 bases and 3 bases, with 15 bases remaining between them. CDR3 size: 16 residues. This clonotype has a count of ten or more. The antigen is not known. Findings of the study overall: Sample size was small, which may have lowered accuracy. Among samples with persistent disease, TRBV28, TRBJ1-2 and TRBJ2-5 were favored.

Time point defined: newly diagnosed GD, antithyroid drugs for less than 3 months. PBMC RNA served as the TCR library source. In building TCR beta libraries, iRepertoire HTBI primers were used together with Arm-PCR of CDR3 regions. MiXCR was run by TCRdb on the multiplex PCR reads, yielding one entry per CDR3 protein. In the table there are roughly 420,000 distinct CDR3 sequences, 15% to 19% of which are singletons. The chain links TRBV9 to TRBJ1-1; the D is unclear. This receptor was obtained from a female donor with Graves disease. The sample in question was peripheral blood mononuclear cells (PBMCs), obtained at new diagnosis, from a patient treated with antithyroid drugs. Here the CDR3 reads CASSVGTGPPYTEAFF. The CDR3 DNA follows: TGTGCCAGCAGCGTAGGGACCGGGCCGCCCTACACTGAAGCTTTCTTT.